A selection of T cell receptor beta chains follows, all from one sample in a study of beta chain features in type 1 diabetes. Generated by immunoSEQ multiplex PCR, the TCRdb table keeps only in-frame clones and is missing some. This sample has approximately 200,000 clones, with around 9.6% found just once. The specimen was naive CD4+ T cells from blood. The receptors come from a woman aged 18-29 years in good health. CDR3s include the opening cysteine and the closing phenylalanine or tryptophan. D genes are given only for firm matches.

D gene,V gene,CDR3 protein
.,TRBV6-6,CASSPTVNTEAFF
TRBD2,TRBV7-2,CASSLLAGGTGELFF
TRBD1,TRBV19,CASSDRGHTGELFF
TRBD1,TRBV5-1,CASSLVDRGAEAFF
TRBD2,TRBV28,CASSSLAGVTLYEQYF
.,TRBV6-1,CASSGGTSGRTDTQYF
TRBD1,TRBV9,CASSADPDRENTEAFF
TRBD1,TRBV5-1,CASSSPWTGQETQYF
.,TRBV30,CAWAGQPGQPQHF
TRBD2,TRBV6-6,CASSPSTSGSRYEQYF
.,TRBV5-6,CASSLAGSQGSEQFF
.,TRBV27,CASSPLGGGGMTEAFF
.,TRBV28,CAIPNGANYGYTF
.,TRBV7-2,CASTPALGSGTGELFF
TRBD2,TRBV5-1,CASTMNGGKNTGELFF
.,TRBV10-2,CASSDHQGTLETQYF
TRBD2,TRBV9,CASSVAGRGGRFYNEQFF
.,TRBV5-1,CASSLQGGNNQPQHF
TRBD2,TRBV6-1,CASSGLAGVGNEQYF
TRBD2,TRBV4-1,CASSQDSSGGQETQYF
TRBD1,TRBV6-6,CASKSTGQGASEQFF
.,TRBV6-5,CASTGGRVTEAFF
.,TRBV19,CASTWDSTDTQYF
TRBD1,TRBV5-4,CASSLVSGGGTEAFF
TRBD1,TRBV6-5,CASGQGRIWGELFF
.,TRBV18,CASSALRETQYF
TRBD2,TRBV7-6,CASSLGLRGRSYNEQFF
TRBD1,TRBV6-6,CASTRQGPLAGYTF
TRBD1,TRBV9,CASSVGTGGLGTEAFF
.,TRBV5-4,CASSSGSEAFF
.,TRBV7-2,CASSSRGWGGNTEAFF
.,TRBV30,CAWSAGANVLTF
TRBD2,TRBV27,CASSPRREGHSLAKNIQYF
.,TRBV30,CACNTLGPEAFF
TRBD1,TRBV18,CASSSSTGRGTGELFF
.,TRBV9,CASTLVETNTGELFF
.,TRBV5-8,CASSEEIQVEGGYTF
TRBD2,TRBV7-9,CASSSTSGREGEQFF
TRBD1,TRBV4-1,CASSQDRGQGVAGELFF
TRBD2,TRBV11-3,CASSLGAGAKNIQYF
.,TRBV27,CASSFAQNTEAFF
TRBD2,TRBV18,CASSSTLAGASTDTQYF
TRBD2,TRBV2,CASSIGRGAGELFF